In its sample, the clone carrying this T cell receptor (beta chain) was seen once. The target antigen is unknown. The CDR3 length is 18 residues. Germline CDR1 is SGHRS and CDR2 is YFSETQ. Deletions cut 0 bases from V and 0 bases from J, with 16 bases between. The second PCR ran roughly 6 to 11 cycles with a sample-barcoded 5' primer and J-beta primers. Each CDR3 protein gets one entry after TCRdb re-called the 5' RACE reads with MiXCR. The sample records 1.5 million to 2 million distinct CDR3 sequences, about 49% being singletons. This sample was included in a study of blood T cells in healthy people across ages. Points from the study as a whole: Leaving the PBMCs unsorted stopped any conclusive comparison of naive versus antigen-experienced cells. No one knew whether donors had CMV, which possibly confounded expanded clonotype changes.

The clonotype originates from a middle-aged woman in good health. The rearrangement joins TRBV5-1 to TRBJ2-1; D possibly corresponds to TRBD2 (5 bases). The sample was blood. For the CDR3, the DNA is TGCGCCAGCAGCTTGGGGGCCTCCGCGGGTGTCTCCTACAATGAGCAGTTCTTC. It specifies CASSLGASAGVSYNEQFF. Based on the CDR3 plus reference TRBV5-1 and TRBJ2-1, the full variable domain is KAGVTQTPRYLIKTRGQQVTLSCSPISGHRSVSWYQQTPGQGLQFLFEYFSETQRNKGNFPGRFSGRQFSNSRSEMNVSTLELGDSALYLCASSLGASAGVSYNEQFFGPGTRLTVL.